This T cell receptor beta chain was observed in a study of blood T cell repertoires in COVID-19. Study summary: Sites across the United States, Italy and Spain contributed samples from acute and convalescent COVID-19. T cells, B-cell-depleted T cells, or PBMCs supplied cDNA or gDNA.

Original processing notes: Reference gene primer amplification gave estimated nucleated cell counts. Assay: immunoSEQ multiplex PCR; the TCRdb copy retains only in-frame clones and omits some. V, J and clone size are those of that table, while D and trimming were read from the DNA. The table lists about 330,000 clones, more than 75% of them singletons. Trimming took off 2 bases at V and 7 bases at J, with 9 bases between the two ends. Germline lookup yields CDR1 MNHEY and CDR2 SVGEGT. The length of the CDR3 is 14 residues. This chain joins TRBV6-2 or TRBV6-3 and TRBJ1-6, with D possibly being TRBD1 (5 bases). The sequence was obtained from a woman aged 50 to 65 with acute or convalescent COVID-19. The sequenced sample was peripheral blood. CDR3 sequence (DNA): TGTGCCAGCAGTTACAGGGGTCCCAATTCACCCCTCCACTTT. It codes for CASSYRGPNSPLHF.